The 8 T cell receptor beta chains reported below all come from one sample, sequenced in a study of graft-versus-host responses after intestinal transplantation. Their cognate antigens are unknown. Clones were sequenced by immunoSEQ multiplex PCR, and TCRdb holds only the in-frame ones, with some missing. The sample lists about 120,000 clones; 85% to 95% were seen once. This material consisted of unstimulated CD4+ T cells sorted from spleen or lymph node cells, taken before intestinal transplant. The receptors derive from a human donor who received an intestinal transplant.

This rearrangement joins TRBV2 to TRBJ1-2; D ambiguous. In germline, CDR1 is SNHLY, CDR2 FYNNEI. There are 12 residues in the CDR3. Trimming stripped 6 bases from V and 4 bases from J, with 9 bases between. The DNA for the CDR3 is TGTGCCAGCAGACCAAACAGCTATGGCTACACCTTC. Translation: CASRPNSYGYTF.

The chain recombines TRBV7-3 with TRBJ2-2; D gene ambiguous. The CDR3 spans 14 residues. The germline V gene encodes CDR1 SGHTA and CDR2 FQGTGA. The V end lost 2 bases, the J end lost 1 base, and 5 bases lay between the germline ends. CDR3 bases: TGTGCCAGCAGCTTAGTCCGGAACACCGGGGAGCTGTTTTTT. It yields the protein CASSLVRNTGELFF.

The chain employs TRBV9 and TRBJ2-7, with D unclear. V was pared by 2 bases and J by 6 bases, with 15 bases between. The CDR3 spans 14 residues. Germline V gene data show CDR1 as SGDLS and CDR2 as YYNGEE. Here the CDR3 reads CASSVHAPAAEQYF. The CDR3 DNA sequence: TGTGCCAGCAGCGTTCATGCCCCGGCCGCCGAGCAGTACTTC. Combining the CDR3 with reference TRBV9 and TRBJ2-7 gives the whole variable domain DSGVTQTPKHLITATGQRVTLRCSPRSGDLSVYWYQQSLDQGLQFLIQYYNGEERAKGNILERFSAQQFPDLHSELNLSSLELGDSALYFCASSVHAPAAEQYFGPGTRLTVT.

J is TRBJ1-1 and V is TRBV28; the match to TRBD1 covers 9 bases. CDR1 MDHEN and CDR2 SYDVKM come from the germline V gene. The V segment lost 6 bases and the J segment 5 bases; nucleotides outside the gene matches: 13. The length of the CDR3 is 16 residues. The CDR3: CASSESGTGFRTEAFF. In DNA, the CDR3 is TGTGCCAGCAGCGAATCTGGGACAGGGTTTCGTACTGAAGCTTTCTTT.

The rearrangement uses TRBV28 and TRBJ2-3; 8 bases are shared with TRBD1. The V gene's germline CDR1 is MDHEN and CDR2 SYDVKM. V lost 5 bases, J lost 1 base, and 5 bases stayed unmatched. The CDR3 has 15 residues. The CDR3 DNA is TGTGCCAGCAGTCCGCCGGGACAGGGCACAGATACGCAGTATTTT. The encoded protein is CASSPPGQGTDTQYF.

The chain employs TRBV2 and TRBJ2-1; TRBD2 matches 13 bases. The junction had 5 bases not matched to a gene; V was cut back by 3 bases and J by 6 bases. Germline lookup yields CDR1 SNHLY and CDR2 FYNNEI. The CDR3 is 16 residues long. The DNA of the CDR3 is TGTGCCAGCAGTGACCCGGGACTAGCGGGGCTCAATGAGCAGTTCTTC. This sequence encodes CASSDPGLAGLNEQFF. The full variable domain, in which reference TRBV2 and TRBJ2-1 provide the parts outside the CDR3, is EPEVTQTPSHQVTQMGQEVILRCVPISNHLYFYWYRQILGQKVEFLVSFYNNEISEKSEIFDDQFSVERPDGSNFTLKIRSTKLEDSAMYFCASSDPGLAGLNEQFFGPGTRLTVL.

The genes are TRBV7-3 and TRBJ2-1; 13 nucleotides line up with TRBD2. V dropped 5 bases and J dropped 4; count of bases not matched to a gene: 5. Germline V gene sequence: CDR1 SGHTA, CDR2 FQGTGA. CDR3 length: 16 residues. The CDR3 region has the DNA TGTGCCAGCAGCCGACTAGCGGGAGGAGTGTACAATGAGCAGTTCTTC. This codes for CASSRLAGGVYNEQFF.

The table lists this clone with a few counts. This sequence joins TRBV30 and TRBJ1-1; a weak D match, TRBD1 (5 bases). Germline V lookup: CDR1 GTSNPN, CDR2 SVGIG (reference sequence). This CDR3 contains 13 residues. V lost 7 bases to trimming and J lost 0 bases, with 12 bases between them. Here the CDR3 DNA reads TGTGCCTTGGCCGGGACGGTGAACACTGAAGCTTTCTTT. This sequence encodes CALAGTVNTEAFF.